Below are 28 T cell receptor beta chains sequenced from a single sample in a study of cytomegalovirus exposure and HLA in healthy donors. This PCR relied on a set of 60 Vbeta primers and 13 Jbeta primers. Produced via immunoSEQ multiplex PCR; TCRdb's table is partial and in-frame only. The sample carries fewer than 150,000 clones, roughly 77% recorded once. Sample: PBMCs. The receptors originated from a man aged 25 to 40 in good health and CMV-seronegative.

This chain joins TRBV9 and TRBJ2-7; D is ambiguous. From germline, CDR1 is SGDLS and CDR2 YYNGEE. V was cut by 0 bases and J by 3 bases, with 7 bases left in between. CDR3 size: 13 residues. The CDR3 nucleotides are TGTGCCAGCAGCGTAGCAGACAACTACGAGCAGTACTTC. Translating it yields CASSVADNYEQYF.

The genes are TRBV14 and TRBJ2-3; 8 bases line up with TRBD1. Trimming at V came to 0 bases and at J to 4 bases, leaving 9 bases not matched to a gene. Germline V lookup: CDR1 SGHDN, CDR2 FVKESK. CDR3 length equals 17 residues. This CDR3 reads CASSQDPGGRGADTQYF. The CDR3, as DNA: TGTGCCAGCAGCCAAGATCCAGGGGGCAGGGGTGCAGATACGCAGTATTTT.

The chain couples TRBV4-1 to TRBJ2-7, with D possibly matching TRBD1 (6 bases). The germline gives CDR1 MGHRA, CDR2 YSYEKL. This CDR3 has 19 amino acids. Trimming cost V 0 bases and J 2 bases, with 23 bases left between them. CDR3 in DNA: TGCGCCAGCAGCCAAGACCCCCGAGGACAGTCTATGGGGACCTACGAGCAGTACTTC. This translates into CASSQDPRGQSMGTYEQYF.

This clone turned up a few times. The chain combines TRBV5-6 with TRBJ2-7; D call uncertain. CDR1 and CDR2 from the germline V gene are SGHDT and YYEEEE. The CDR3 has 13 residues. Trimming left V 6 bases short and J 5 bases short, with 15 bases between. The CDR3 spells CASTQGWAHEQYF. For the CDR3, the DNA is TGTGCCAGCACCCAAGGATGGGCCCACGAGCAGTACTTC.

J is TRBJ1-6 and V is TRBV5-5, with D possibly being TRBD1 (6 bases). CDR3 size: 16 residues. V was cut by 4 bases and J by 10 bases, with 21 bases left in between. Germline CDR1 reads SGHKS; CDR2 reads YYEKEE (reference sequence). This CDR3 is CASSPQGGGWGSPLHF. The CDR3 DNA reads TGTGCCAGCAGCCCTCAAGGGGGGGGATGGGGCTCACCCCTCCACTTT.

This sequence joins TRBV19 and TRBJ2-1, with 9 positions matching TRBD2. Germline V gene lookup returns CDR1 LNHDA and CDR2 SQIVND (reference sequence). Trimming took 10 bases from V and 6 from J; bases not matched to a gene: 16. The CDR3 has 16 residues. The CDR3 here is CATQAVAGAGANEQFF. The CDR3 nucleotides are TGTGCCACCCAAGCCGTAGCGGGAGCAGGGGCCAATGAGCAGTTCTTC.

This clone was detected only once. The chain employs TRBV29-1 and TRBJ2-5; a weak D match, TRBD1 (6 bases). V was shortened by 4 bases and J by 5 bases, with 20 bases between the two germline ends. This CDR3 region has 15 residues. Germline lookup yields CDR1 SQVTM and CDR2 ANQGSEA. CDR3 nucleotide sequence: TGCAGCGTTGGAAACCACAGGGTGGTGGGGGAGACCCAGTACTTC. Residues: CSVGNHRVVGETQYF. Full variable domain (outside the CDR3, taken from reference TRBV29-1 and TRBJ2-5): SAVISQKPSRDICQRGTSLTIQCQVDSQVTMMFWYRQQPGQSLTLIATANQGSEATYESGFVIDKFPISRPNLTFSTLTVSNMSPEDSSIYLCSVGNHRVVGETQYFGPGTRLLVL.

The chain links TRBV27 to TRBJ2-1; TRBD1 matches 11 bases. CDR1 is MNHEY, CDR2 SMNVEV, per germline (reference sequence). Germline trimming cut 5 bases from V and 8 bases from J; bases unmatched to any gene: 8. The CDR3 runs 15 residues. CDR3 coding DNA: TGTGCCAGCAGTGACCGGGACAGGGGGTCACATGAGCAGTTCTTC. It translates to CASSDRDRGSHEQFF.

The rearrangement joins TRBV7-9 to TRBJ1-1; 9 nucleotides line up with TRBD1. Germline values: CDR1 SEHNR, CDR2 FQNEAQ (reference sequence). With V trimmed by 1 base and J by 2 bases, 5 bases remained unmatched. The CDR3 extends over 16 amino acids. CDR3 residues: CASSLGRGQGNTEAFF. CDR3 nucleotides: TGTGCCAGCAGCTTAGGTCGGGGACAGGGTAACACTGAAGCTTTCTTT.

This chain connects TRBV5-6 to TRBJ2-1, with D maybe TRBD2 (5 bases). V shed 2 bases and J shed 9 bases, with 18 bases lying between them. This CDR3 has 15 amino acids. Germline CDR1 SGHDT, CDR2 YYEEEE. CDR3 sequence reads: CASSFEGNYLGEQFF. The CDR3 nucleotides are TGTGCCAGCAGCTTCGAGGGCAATTATCTCGGTGAGCAGTTCTTC.

The CDR3 here is CASSQLHHSGANVLTF. The DNA for the CDR3 is TGTGCCAGCAGCCAACTACACCACTCTGGGGCCAACGTCCTGACTTTC. The chain couples TRBV7-3 to TRBJ2-6; D ambiguous. The CDR3 runs to 16 residues. Trimming stripped 5 bases from V and 0 bases from J, with 11 bases between. Germline CDR1 SGHTA, CDR2 FQGTGA.

The rearrangement joins TRBV28 to TRBJ1-5; tentatively, D is TRBD1 (6 bases). CDR1 is MDHEN and CDR2 is SYDVKM in the germline V gene. V shed 6 bases and J shed 6 bases, with 18 bases lying between them. This CDR3 has 15 residues. This CDR3 is CASRRQAGRSQPQHF. The CDR3 DNA reads as TGTGCCAGCAGACGACAGGCCGGGCGGAGTCAGCCCCAGCATTTT.

The chain joins TRBV19 to TRBJ1-1; D is unclear. The CDR3 extends over 15 amino acids. Trimming left V 0 bases short and J 1 base short, with 9 bases between. CDR1 and CDR2 (germline): LNHDA, SQIVND (reference sequence). CDR3 region: CASSIDPNSNTEAFF. The CDR3 nucleotides are TGTGCCAGTAGTATAGACCCTAACTCGAACACTGAAGCTTTCTTT. The entire variable domain, with the rest obtained from reference TRBV19 and TRBJ1-1, is as follows: DGGITQSPKYLFRKEGQNVTLSCEQNLNHDAMYWYRQDPGQGLRLIYYSQIVNDFQKGDIAEGYSVSREKKESFPLTVTSAQKNPTAFYLCASSIDPNSNTEAFFGQGTRLTVV.

The chain employs TRBV6-5 and TRBJ1-2; D call uncertain. This CDR3 has 16 amino acids. The germline V gene has CDR1 MNHEY and CDR2 SVGAGI. The germline V and J ends were trimmed by 0 bases and 6 bases, with 17 bases remaining between them. CDR3 in DNA: TGTGCCAGCAGTTACTCCCCCCTTTCGACAACGAATGGCTACACCTTC. Translation gives CASSYSPLSTTNGYTF.

Many counts were recorded for this clone. The chain recombines TRBV27 with TRBJ2-2, with TRBD2 matching 8 bases. This CDR3 region has 14 residues. CDR1 MNHEY and CDR2 SMNVEV come from the germline V gene (reference sequence). J lost 8 bases, V lost 5 bases, and 7 bases had no gene match. DNA for the CDR3: TGTGCCAGCAGTAGTCTAGCGGGCTCTGGGGAGCTGTTTTTT. It encodes CASSSLAGSGELFF.

The gene calls are TRBV15 and TRBJ2-2, with 7 bases lining up with TRBD1. The J segment lost 8 bases and the V segment lost 1 base, leaving 10 bases of the junction unmatched. This CDR3 has 16 amino acids. CDR1 and CDR2 (germline): LNHNV, YYDKDF (reference sequence). The DNA of the CDR3 is TGTGCCACCAGCAGAGCCGGGACAGCGAGAAGGGGGGAGCTGTTTTTT. Translated, it gives CATSRAGTARRGELFF.

The chain recombines TRBV4-2 with TRBJ2-3, with TRBD2 matching over 9 bases. V shed 4 bases and J 3 bases; nucleotides not matched to a gene: 8. Per germline, CDR1 LGHNA and CDR2 YNFKEQ. This CDR3 contains 16 residues. In nucleotides, the CDR3 is TGTGCCAGCAGCCCCGCGGCGGGGGGGCGAACAGATACGCAGTATTTT. This encodes CASSPAAGGRTDTQYF.

This chain uses TRBV6-1 with TRBJ2-5, with D possibly matching TRBD2 (5 bases). This CDR3 is built from 16 residues. Trimming removed 0 bases at V and 5 bases at J, with 16 bases between. Germline V gene lookup returns CDR1 MNHNS and CDR2 SASEGT. The chain's CDR3 is CASSEAGFGGPETQYF. In DNA form, the CDR3 reads TGTGCCAGCAGTGAAGCGGGATTCGGAGGCCCGGAGACCCAGTACTTC.

The V and J genes are TRBV11-2 and TRBJ2-7, with 7 bases fitting TRBD1. CDR3 length equals 14 residues. Germline V gene data show CDR1 as SGHAT and CDR2 as FQNNGV. Trimming at V came to 4 bases and at J to 3 bases, leaving 6 bases not matched to a gene. In DNA, the CDR3 is TGTGCCAGCAGCTCTTTGACAGGGCACTACGAGCAGTACTTC. Residues: CASSSLTGHYEQYF.

J is TRBJ2-7 and V is TRBV5-1, with TRBD1 as a possible D gene (5 bases). The CDR3 length is 16 residues. V gave up 0 bases and J gave up 3 bases, with 16 bases separating them. Germline-derived CDR1 and CDR2 are SGHRS and YFSETQ. This CDR3 is CASSLGTGPQGYEQYF. CDR3 sequence (DNA): TGCGCCAGCAGCTTGGGAACAGGACCCCAAGGCTACGAGCAGTACTTC.

This clone was seen only once. The rearrangement links TRBV19 to TRBJ2-5; maybe TRBD1 (6 bases). Germline-derived CDR1 and CDR2 are LNHDA and SQIVND (reference sequence). V dropped 5 bases and J dropped 1 base, with 23 bases sitting between them. The CDR3 is 18 residues long. The CDR3 DNA follows: TGTGCCAGTAGTCCCCGCTTGACAGGCCAAAGGGGCCAAGAGACCCAGTACTTC. Translation: CASSPRLTGQRGQETQYF.

The V call is TRBV5-1, the J call TRBJ2-7, with TRBD1 matching over 8 bases. V lost 3 bases, J lost 0 bases, and 2 bases stayed unmatched. Per the germline V gene, CDR1 is SGHRS and CDR2 is YFSETQ. The CDR3 contains 14 residues. The CDR3 DNA reads as TGCGCCAGCAGCTCGACAGGGGTCTCCTACGAGCAGTACTTC. This gives the protein CASSSTGVSYEQYF. Full variable domain (outside the CDR3, taken from reference TRBV5-1 and TRBJ2-7): KAGVTQTPRYLIKTRGQQVTLSCSPISGHRSVSWYQQTPGQGLQFLFEYFSETQRNKGNFPGRFSGRQFSNSRSEMNVSTLELGDSALYLCASSSTGVSYEQYFGPGTRLTVT.

V gene TRBV19 combines with J gene TRBJ2-7; TRBD1 matches at 10 bases. J was trimmed by 3 bases and V by 1 base; bases with no gene match: 3. Germline V CDR1 and CDR2: LNHDA, SQIVND (reference sequence). The CDR3 extends over 15 amino acids. The CDR3 reads CASSIGGTGVYEQYF. In nucleotides, the CDR3 is TGTGCCAGTAGTATAGGGGGGACAGGGGTCTACGAGCAGTACTTC.

This chain connects TRBV29-1 to TRBJ1-1; possibly TRBD1 for D (5 bases). Looked up from germline, CDR1 is SQVTM and CDR2 is ANQGSEA. The CDR3 runs 14 residues. V was clipped by 5 bases and J by 1 base, with 14 bases between them. CDR3 DNA: TGCAGCGTTTGGGGGAGGGGCAAGAACACTGAAGCTTTCTTT. Translated: CSVWGRGKNTEAFF. Full variable domain (remainder filled in from reference TRBV29-1 and TRBJ1-1): SAVISQKPSRDICQRGTSLTIQCQVDSQVTMMFWYRQQPGQSLTLIATANQGSEATYESGFVIDKFPISRPNLTFSTLTVSNMSPEDSSIYLCSVWGRGKNTEAFFGQGTRLTVV.

The rearrangement joins TRBV27 to TRBJ2-7, with D possibly being TRBD1 (6 bases). Per germline, CDR1 MNHEY and CDR2 SMNVEV (reference sequence). The ends were cut back, 6 bases at V and 2 bases at J, with 11 bases in the middle. CDR3 length equals 13 residues. CDR3 in DNA: TGTGCCAGCAGGGACAGCGTTACCTACGAGCAGTACTTC. Protein: CASRDSVTYEQYF.

This clone was observed a handful of times. The chain uses TRBV7-8 and TRBJ2-5, with a tentative D call TRBD2 (6 bases). In germline, CDR1 is SGHVS, CDR2 FQNEAQ. Between the trimmed V and J ends, which lost 3 bases and 5 bases, there was a span of 16 bases. This CDR3 region has 15 residues. Here the CDR3 reads CASSFNRGSGETQYF. The CDR3 coding sequence is TGTGCCAGCAGCTTTAATAGAGGGAGCGGGGAGACCCAGTACTTC. Supplemented by reference TRBV7-8 and TRBJ2-5, the full variable domain reads GAGVSQSPRYKVAKRGQDVALRCDPISGHVSLFWYQQALGQGPEFLTYFQNEAQLDKSGLPSDRFFAERPEGSVSTLKIQRTQQEDSAVYLCASSFNRGSGETQYFGPGTRLLVL.

The chain has TRBV6-6 and TRBJ1-1, with TRBD1 as a possible D gene (6 bases). CDR3 length equals 13 residues. Trimming cost V 5 bases and J 1 base, with 8 bases left between them. The germline CDR1 and CDR2 sequences are MNHNY and SVGAGI (reference sequence). The CDR3 here is CASSPGANTEAFF. CDR3 DNA: TGTGCCAGCAGTCCAGGGGCGAACACTGAAGCTTTCTTT.

This clone has only a few counts. The V call is TRBV19, the J call TRBJ2-7; 7 bases agree with TRBD1. The CDR3 has 13 residues. The J segment lost 4 bases and the V segment lost 6 bases, leaving 6 bases of the junction unmatched. Per the germline V gene, CDR1 is LNHDA and CDR2 is SQIVND (reference sequence). The CDR3 protein is CASSTGQIYEQYF. As DNA, the CDR3 is TGTGCCAGTAGCACGGGACAGATATACGAGCAGTACTTC. Supplemented by reference TRBV19 and TRBJ2-7, the full variable domain reads DGGITQSPKYLFRKEGQNVTLSCEQNLNHDAMYWYRQDPGQGLRLIYYSQIVNDFQKGDIAEGYSVSREKKESFPLTVTSAQKNPTAFYLCASSTGQIYEQYFGPGTRLTVT.